This record looks at one T cell receptor (beta chain) sequence and its context. The sample belongs to a study of blood T cell repertoires in COVID-19. Study-wide background: T cells, B-cell-depleted T cells, or PBMCs supplied cDNA or gDNA.

Original data processing: Estimates of nucleated cell counts were drawn from the amplification of reference gene primers. Repertoires were generated with immunoSEQ multiplex PCR, while TCRdb's copy carries only in-frame clones and drops some. That table is the source of V, J and clone size, and D and trimming were worked out from the DNA. Of some 130,000 clones in the sample, around 82% were seen once. This clonotype was sampled from a woman aged 25 to 45 who had recovered from COVID-19. The sample taken for sequencing was peripheral blood.

The CDR3 loop reads CASSPAGTSENNEQFF. CDR3 bases: TGTGCCAGTAGTCCCGCCGGGACTAGCGAGAACAATGAGCAGTTCTTC. The chain joins TRBV19 to TRBJ2-1; TRBD2 agrees at 10 bases. Germline V gene data show CDR1 as LNHDA and CDR2 as SQIVND (reference sequence). The V gene end was trimmed by 5 bases and the J gene end by 5 bases; junction bases not matched to a gene: 9. This CDR3 contains 16 residues.